The entry below describes one T cell receptor (beta chain). Germline V gene data show CDR1 as GTSNPN and CDR2 as SVGIG (reference sequence). The V end lost 1 base, the J end lost 2 bases, and 9 bases lay between the germline ends. This CDR3 contains 15 residues. This sample is part of a study of early T cells in non-severe SARS-CoV-2 infection. TCRdb reanalysed the 5' RACE reads using MiXCR and keeps one entry per CDR3 protein. The top ten hold 15% to 17% of the sample, which has some 77,000 distinct CDR3 sequences, around 10% seen once. Here the sequenced sample was whole blood, taken at baseline. The receptor comes from an adult who was a healthcare worker with PCR-confirmed SARS-CoV-2 infection or an uninfected control (not recorded which). The donor label of this sample is uncertain. This chain joins TRBV30 and TRBJ2-6; a possible D gene is TRBD1 (6 bases). CDR3 DNA: TGTGCCTGGAGTGCCCAGGGGACTGGGGCCAACGTCCTGACTTTC. Its translation: CAWSAQGTGANVLTF.